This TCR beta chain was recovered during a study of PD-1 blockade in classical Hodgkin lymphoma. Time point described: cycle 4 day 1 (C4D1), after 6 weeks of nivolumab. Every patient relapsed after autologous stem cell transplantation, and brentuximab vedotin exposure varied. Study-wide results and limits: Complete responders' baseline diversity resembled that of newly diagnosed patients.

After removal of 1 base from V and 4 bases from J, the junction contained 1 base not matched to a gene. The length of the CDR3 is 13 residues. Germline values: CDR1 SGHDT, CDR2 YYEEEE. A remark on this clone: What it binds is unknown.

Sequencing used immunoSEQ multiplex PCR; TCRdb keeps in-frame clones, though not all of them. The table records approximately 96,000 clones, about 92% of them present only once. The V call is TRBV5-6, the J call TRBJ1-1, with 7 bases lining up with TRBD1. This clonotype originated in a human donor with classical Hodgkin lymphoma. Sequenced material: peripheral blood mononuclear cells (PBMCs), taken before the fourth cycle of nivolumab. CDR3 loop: CASSLTGVTEAFF. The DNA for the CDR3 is TGTGCCAGCAGCTTGACAGGGGTCACTGAAGCTTTCTTT.